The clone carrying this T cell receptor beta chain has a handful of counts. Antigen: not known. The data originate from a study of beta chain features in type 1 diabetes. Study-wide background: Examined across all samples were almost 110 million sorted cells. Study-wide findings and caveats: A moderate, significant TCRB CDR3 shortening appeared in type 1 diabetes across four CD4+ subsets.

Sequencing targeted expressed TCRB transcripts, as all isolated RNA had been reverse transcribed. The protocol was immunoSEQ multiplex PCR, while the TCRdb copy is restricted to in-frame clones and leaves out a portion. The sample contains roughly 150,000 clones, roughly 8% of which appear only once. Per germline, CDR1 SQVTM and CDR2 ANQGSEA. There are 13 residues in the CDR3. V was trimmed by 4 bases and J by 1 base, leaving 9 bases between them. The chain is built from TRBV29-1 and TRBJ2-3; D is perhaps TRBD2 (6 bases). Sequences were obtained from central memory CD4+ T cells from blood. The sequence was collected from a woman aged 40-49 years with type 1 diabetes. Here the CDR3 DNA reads TGCAGCGTTGGCCCGGGGGGCACAGATACGCAGTATTTT. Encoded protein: CSVGPGGTDTQYF.